This is a list of T cell receptor beta chains from one sample in a study of T-cell memory formation after mild COVID-19. TCRdb itself ran the 5' RACE reads through MiXCR, one entry per CDR3 protein. Among some 120,000 distinct CDR3 sequences listed, approximately 15% were seen once. Material: PBMCs or a T cell subset sorted from them (not recorded which). Receptors were obtained from an adult woman who had mild COVID-19 (a few samples of this study predate the infection). Cell type and time point are not known. Both conserved end residues are trimmed from each CDR3. Each record gives: V gene, J gene, CDR3 protein.

>TRBV12-3/TRBV12-4|TRBJ1-1
ASSAGARGTEAF
>TRBV10-3|TRBJ2-5
AISPTSGTETQY
>TRBV7-9|TRBJ2-7
ASSRLPSSYEQY
>TRBV7-9|TRBJ2-5
ASSLSSVSETQY
>TRBV4-3|TRBJ2-5
ASSQAGTAEETQY
>TRBV7-9|TRBJ2-4
ASSLVSGANIQY
>TRBV12-3/TRBV12-4|TRBJ1-5
ASSRQGSNQPQH
>TRBV6-5|TRBJ2-7
ASSYQQAGTGGYEQY
>TRBV9|TRBJ2-7
ASSQEEAARSSYEQY
>TRBV12-3/TRBV12-4|TRBJ2-2
ASSFRGGGTGELF
>TRBV7-2|TRBJ2-4
ASSLGTSIASQY
>TRBV7-8|TRBJ1-6
ASSLPSAGNNSPLH
>TRBV4-1|TRBJ1-1
ASSQDKGVLAEAF
>TRBV10-3|TRBJ2-7
ATRRAGQGQYEQY
>TRBV5-1|TRBJ2-1
ASSLVGTIPSGEQF
>TRBV30|TRBJ1-6
AWTPTTGSPLH
>TRBV24-1|TRBJ2-1
ATSGSAGGTPVNEQF
>TRBV20-1|TRBJ1-3
SATGGSGNTIY
>TRBV3-1|TRBJ2-7
ASSQDLGSGSNLYEQY
>TRBV2|TRBJ2-7
ASRGRGPYEQY
>TRBV14|TRBJ2-7
ASSPTGSLEQY
>TRBV20-1|TRBJ2-7
SARSSGTGPSYEQY
>TRBV7-9|TRBJ2-5
ASSLYSGSSQETQY
>TRBV6-5|TRBJ2-7
ASSRTSGRNYEQY
>TRBV11-3|TRBJ2-2
ASSLGRRLAGEDTGELF
>TRBV7-8|TRBJ2-1
ASSILGGTEGYNEQF
>TRBV24-1|TRBJ1-1
ATSEASRGEAF
>TRBV29-1|TRBJ2-2
SASGGPTNTGELF
>TRBV7-9|TRBJ1-1
ASSERGNTEAF